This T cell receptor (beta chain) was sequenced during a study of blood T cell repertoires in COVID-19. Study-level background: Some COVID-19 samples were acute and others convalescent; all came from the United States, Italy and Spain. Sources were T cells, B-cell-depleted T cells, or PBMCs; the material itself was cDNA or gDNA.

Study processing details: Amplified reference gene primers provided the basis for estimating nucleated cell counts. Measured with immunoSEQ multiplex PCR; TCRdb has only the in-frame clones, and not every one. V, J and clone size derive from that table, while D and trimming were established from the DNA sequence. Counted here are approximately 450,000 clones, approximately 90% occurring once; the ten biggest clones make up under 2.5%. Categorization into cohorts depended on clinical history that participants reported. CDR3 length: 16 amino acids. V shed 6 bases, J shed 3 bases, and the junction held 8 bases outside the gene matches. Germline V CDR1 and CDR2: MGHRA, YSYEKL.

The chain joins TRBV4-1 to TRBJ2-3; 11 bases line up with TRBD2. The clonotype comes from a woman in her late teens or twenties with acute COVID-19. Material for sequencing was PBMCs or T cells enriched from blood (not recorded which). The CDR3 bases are TGCGCCAGCAGACGTAGCGGGGGGGCCGGAACAGATACGCAGTATTTT. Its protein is CASRRSGGAGTDTQYF.